The 29 T cell receptor beta chains presented below share a single source sample, sequenced in a study of beta chain features in type 1 diabetes. Expressed TCRB transcripts were sequenced because the isolated RNA had all been reverse transcribed beforehand. Clones were sequenced by immunoSEQ multiplex PCR, and TCRdb holds only the in-frame ones, with some missing. The sample has about 900,000 clones, 15% to 20% seen once. Sequencing was performed on naive CD4+ T cells from blood. Source of these receptors: a woman in her late teens or twenties in good health.

V is TRBV29-1 and J is TRBJ1-2; maybe TRBD1 (5 bases). The CDR3 runs to 15 residues. Germline V gene sequence: CDR1 SQVTM, CDR2 ANQGSEA. Deletions cut 8 bases from V and 4 bases from J, with 23 bases between. CDR3: CSSHRVQGGSYGYTF. DNA of the CDR3: TGCAGCTCGCATAGGGTGCAGGGTGGGAGCTATGGCTACACCTTC.

CDR3 bases: TGTGCCAGCAGTTTCTTCGAGAGGGCTAAGAACACTGAAGCTTTCTTT. This codes for CASSFFERAKNTEAFF. The genes are TRBV28 and TRBJ1-1; D gene ambiguous. Per the germline V gene, CDR1 is MDHEN and CDR2 is SYDVKM. V was shortened by 3 bases and J by 1 base, with 15 bases between the two germline ends. This CDR3 is built from 16 residues.

V usage is TRBV5-4 and J usage is TRBJ1-1; no definite D call. Trimming cost V 0 bases and J 8 bases, with 8 bases left between them. The germline CDR1 and CDR2 sequences are SGHNT and YYREEE (reference sequence). This CDR3 comprises 12 residues. The CDR3 sequence: CASSLDSREAFF. The CDR3 nucleotides are TGTGCCAGCAGCTTGGACAGCAGAGAAGCTTTCTTT.

This clone has just a few counts. Written as DNA, the CDR3 is TGTGCCAGTAGTATGAAAGGAACAAGAACCGGGGAGCTGTTTTTT. Its translation is CASSMKGTRTGELFF. The chain recombines TRBV19 with TRBJ2-2; D is unclear. With 3 bases removed from V and 5 bases from J, the gap between germline ends came to 13 bases. The CDR3 consists of 15 residues. CDR1 is LNHDA, CDR2 SQIVND, per germline (reference sequence).

The gene calls are TRBV19 and TRBJ2-3; TRBD2 aligns across 13 bases. Germline values: CDR1 LNHDA, CDR2 SQIVND (reference sequence). V gave up 7 bases and J gave up 0 bases; unmatched junction bases: 1. The CDR3 consists of 15 residues. In DNA form, the CDR3 reads TGTGCCAGTAAGGGACTAGCGGGGAGCACAGATACGCAGTATTTT. Amino acids: CASKGLAGSTDTQYF.

The J gene is TRBJ2-3, the V gene TRBV7-2; D is unclear. The length of the CDR3 is 13 residues. V lost 5 bases, J lost 5 bases, and 11 bases lay in between. Germline-derived CDR1 and CDR2 are SGHTA and FQGNSA. The CDR3 nucleotides read TGTGCCAGCAGCGCAAATTACGGAGATACGCAGTATTTT. Residues: CASSANYGDTQYF.

This chain joins TRBV6-6 and TRBJ1-2; D may be TRBD1 (6 bases). Germline CDR1 reads MNHNY; CDR2 reads SVGAGI (reference sequence). This CDR3 is built from 15 residues. Trimming stripped 2 bases from V and 8 bases from J, with 18 bases between. The CDR3 nucleotides read TGTGCCAGCAGTTACGACCAGGACAGTTCTGGGGGCTACACCTTC. Translation: CASSYDQDSSGGYTF.

V and J are TRBV18 and TRBJ1-1; 7 bases line up with TRBD1. Germline-derived CDR1 and CDR2 are KGHSH and LQKENI. With 2 bases clipped from V and 7 bases from J, the junction kept 4 bases outside the gene matches. The length of the CDR3 is 13 residues. CDR3 protein: CASSPRQGGEAFF. As DNA, the CDR3 is TGTGCCAGCTCACCAAGACAGGGCGGTGAAGCTTTCTTT.

The rearrangement uses TRBV25-1 and TRBJ2-7; possibly TRBD2 for D (6 bases). In germline, CDR1 is MGHDK, CDR2 SYGVNS. V lost 2 bases and J lost 3, with 11 bases in between. There are 14 residues in the CDR3. CDR3 in DNA: TGTGCCAGCAGTGAAGCCCAGGAGGGCTACGAGCAGTACTTC. This gives the protein CASSEAQEGYEQYF.

This clone appeared a few times. V is TRBV10-3 and J is TRBJ2-1; 10 bases line up with TRBD1. The CDR3 contains 14 residues. Germline V gene data show CDR1 as ENHRY and CDR2 as SYGVKD. The J segment lost 9 bases and the V segment lost 4 bases, leaving 6 bases of the junction unmatched. CDR3 region: CAISGQGAVGEQFF. DNA for the CDR3: TGTGCCATCAGTGGACAGGGGGCGGTGGGTGAGCAGTTCTTC.

The V gene is TRBV5-5, the J gene TRBJ2-1; TRBD2 matches 12 bases. The CDR3 extends over 13 amino acids. The V and J ends lost 9 bases and 7 bases, in that order; junction bases with no gene match: 5. Germline V gene sequence: CDR1 SGHKS, CDR2 YYEKEE (reference sequence). The CDR3 reads CATGLAGKNEQFF. In DNA, the CDR3 is TGTGCCACCGGACTAGCGGGAAAAAATGAGCAGTTCTTC.

This clone has just one count. The chain recombines TRBV7-2 with TRBJ2-7; D is undetermined. Germline V gene sequence: CDR1 SGHTA, CDR2 FQGNSA. The ends were cut back, 5 bases at V and 4 bases at J, with 12 bases in the middle. The CDR3 totals 13 residues. The CDR3 protein is CASSPLPWYEQYF. The CDR3 nucleotides read TGTGCCAGCAGCCCCCTCCCGTGGTACGAGCAGTACTTC.

The gene calls are TRBV4-2 and TRBJ2-5; 11 bases line up with TRBD2. J lost 4 bases, V lost 3 bases, and 16 bases had no gene match. The CDR3 has 19 residues. Germline assignment: CDR1 LGHNA and CDR2 YNFKEQ. CDR3 bases: TGTGCCAGCAGCCAGGAAACCTCCCGGCTAGCGGGAGGATCAGAGACCCAGTACTTC. Protein product: CASSQETSRLAGGSETQYF.

V is TRBV15 and J is TRBJ1-4, with D possibly matching TRBD1 (5 bases). Germline assignment: CDR1 LNHNV and CDR2 YYDKDF (reference sequence). V was clipped by 4 bases and J by 5 bases, with 14 bases between them. CDR3 length equals 15 residues. The CDR3 protein is CATSTQGRLNEKLFF. The CDR3, as DNA: TGTGCCACCAGCACTCAGGGACGGCTAAATGAAAAACTGTTTTTT. The complete variable domain, with remaining parts taken from reference TRBV15 and TRBJ1-4, reads DAMVIQNPRYQVTQFGKPVTLSCSQTLNHNVMYWYQQKSSQAPKLLFHYYDKDFNNEADTPDNFQSRRPNTSFCFLDIRSPGLGDTAMYLCATSTQGRLNEKLFFGSGTQLSVL.

The rearrangement joins TRBV29-1 to TRBJ2-3, with D unclear. CDR1 SQVTM and CDR2 ANQGSEA come from the germline V gene. V was shortened by 6 bases and J by 0 bases, with 13 bases between the two germline ends. The CDR3 contains 14 residues. CDR3 DNA: TGCAGCGTCCCCGGGCTGCCAAGCACAGATACGCAGTATTTT. The encoded protein is CSVPGLPSTDTQYF.

J is TRBJ2-1 and V is TRBV19; D call uncertain. Between the trimmed V and J ends, which lost 3 bases and 1 base, there was a span of 7 bases. CDR1 and CDR2 from the germline V gene are LNHDA and SQIVND (reference sequence). The CDR3 is 14 amino acids. CDR3 sequence: CASSIRRSYNEQFF. The CDR3 bases are TGTGCCAGTAGTATCCGGAGATCCTACAATGAGCAGTTCTTC.

Here the CDR3 DNA reads TGTGCCAGCAGCATGGGACTCCTCCTCACAGATACGCAGTATTTT. This codes for CASSMGLLLTDTQYF. This chain uses TRBV5-6 with TRBJ2-3; weak D call: TRBD2 (6 bases). Per germline, CDR1 SGHDT and CDR2 YYEEEE. CDR3 length: 15 residues. V lost 4 bases and J lost 2, with 14 bases in between. Using reference TRBV5-6 and TRBJ2-3 for the parts outside the CDR3, the full variable domain is DAGVTQSPTHLIKTRGQQVTLRCSPKSGHDTVSWYQQALGQGPQFIFQYYEEEERQRGNFPDRFSGHQFPNYSSELNVNALLLGDSALYLCASSMGLLLTDTQYFGPGTRLTVL.

This clone was counted between two and nine times. The chain is built from TRBV7-2 and TRBJ2-7; 13 bases align to TRBD2. The CDR3 runs 16 residues. Unmatched junction bases numbered 5, after V lost 5 bases and J lost 1 base. CDR1 is SGHTA and CDR2 is FQGNSA in the germline V gene. DNA of the CDR3: TGTGCCAGCAGCCGGGGACTAGCGGGACGTTCCTACGAGCAGTACTTC. It encodes CASSRGLAGRSYEQYF.

This clone was detected a few times. This chain connects TRBV6-5 to TRBJ2-7; the D is unclear. Deletions cut 10 bases from V and 1 base from J, with 8 bases between. Germline V gene sequence: CDR1 MNHEY, CDR2 SVGAGI. The CDR3 has 11 amino acids. The chain's CDR3 is CATQNSYEQYF. The CDR3 DNA sequence: TGTGCCACCCAGAATTCCTACGAGCAGTACTTC.

The genes are TRBV6-1 and TRBJ2-1; D uncertain. Germline CDR1 and CDR2: MNHNS and SASEGT. Trimming took 10 bases from V and 2 from J, leaving 6 bases between them. The length of the CDR3 is 11 residues. The CDR3 loop reads CATLTYNEQFF. CDR3 DNA: TGTGCCACCCTAACCTACAATGAGCAGTTCTTC.

This clone was picked up a small number of times. The gene calls are TRBV13 and TRBJ2-1; D remains ambiguous. CDR3 length: 15 residues. From germline, CDR1 is PRHDT and CDR2 FYEKMQ (reference sequence). V shed 4 bases and J shed 3 bases, with 13 bases lying between them. In DNA form, the CDR3 reads TGTGCCAGCAGCTCCCGCTTAAATAGCTACAATGAGCAGTTCTTC. It encodes CASSSRLNSYNEQFF.

This clone was observed a handful of times. The chain carries TRBV10-3 and TRBJ1-2; weak D call: TRBD1 (6 bases). Trimming cost V 6 bases and J 7 bases, with 18 bases left between them. The germline V gene has CDR1 ENHRY and CDR2 SYGVKD. The CDR3 consists of 14 residues. CDR3 residues: CAISLDSISSGYTF. The CDR3 DNA reads TGTGCCATCAGCTTGGACAGTATCTCCAGTGGCTACACCTTC.

The J gene is TRBJ2-3, the V gene TRBV5-1; D is possibly TRBD2 (6 bases). V lost 0 bases to trimming and J lost 6 bases, with 11 bases between them. Germline V lookup: CDR1 SGHRS, CDR2 YFSETQ. The CDR3 contains 14 residues. The CDR3 protein is CASSLARGQDTQYF. As DNA, the CDR3 is TGCGCCAGCAGCTTGGCGCGGGGCCAGGATACGCAGTATTTT.

The chain employs TRBV28 and TRBJ2-7; unclear D gene. This CDR3 has 14 amino acids. V was cut by 7 bases and J by 2 bases, with 15 bases left in between. CDR1 MDHEN and CDR2 SYDVKM come from the germline V gene. CDR3 amino acids: CASTPQASAYEQYF. The CDR3 DNA reads TGTGCCAGCACTCCCCAAGCCAGCGCCTACGAGCAGTACTTC.

This clone was recorded a few times. V usage is TRBV28 and J usage is TRBJ2-1; D not resolved. This CDR3 region has 14 residues. The germline gives CDR1 MDHEN, CDR2 SYDVKM. With 1 base removed from V and 8 bases from J, the gap between germline ends came to 12 bases. CDR3 sequence (DNA): TGTGCCAGCAGTTTATCGGTAAGGATCCATGAGCAGTTCTTC. As protein: CASSLSVRIHEQFF.

This clone was counted between two and nine times. CDR3 bases: TGTGCCAGCAGCCGTACCGGGACAGGGTTTGAAGCTTTCTTT. Translated: CASSRTGTGFEAFF. The chain recombines TRBV7-9 with TRBJ1-1, with 9 bases lining up with TRBD1. This CDR3 is built from 14 residues. With V trimmed by 5 bases and J by 7 bases, 8 bases remained unmatched. Germline V CDR1 and CDR2: SEHNR, FQNEAQ (reference sequence).

The chain couples TRBV13 to TRBJ2-5; perhaps TRBD2 as D (5 bases). CDR1 is PRHDT, CDR2 FYEKMQ, per germline (reference sequence). V lost 0 bases and J lost 1, with 9 bases in between. The CDR3 runs 15 residues. In DNA form, the CDR3 reads TGTGCCAGCAGCTTAGGACGGACTTTCCAAGAGACCCAGTACTTC. Protein: CASSLGRTFQETQYF.

The CDR3 coding sequence is TGTGCCAGCAGTCGTACCGGGACAAGGGATGAAAAACTGTTTTTT. Translation: CASSRTGTRDEKLFF. This chain joins TRBV25-1 and TRBJ1-4; tentative D call: TRBD1 (6 bases). Deletions cut 5 bases from V and 6 bases from J, with 16 bases between. The CDR3 is made up of 15 amino acids. The germline CDR1 and CDR2 sequences are MGHDK and SYGVNS.

This clone came up a few times. V is TRBV7-9 and J is TRBJ2-7, with 8 bases fitting TRBD2. CDR1 and CDR2 (germline): SEHNR, FQNEAQ (reference sequence). V dropped 1 base and J dropped 1; count of bases not matched to a gene: 6. The CDR3 is 16 residues long. CDR3 sequence: CASSLGTLAASYEQYF. The CDR3 nucleotides are TGTGCCAGCAGCTTAGGGACACTAGCGGCTTCCTACGAGCAGTACTTC. Together with reference TRBV7-9 and TRBJ2-7, the CDR3 gives the full variable domain: DTGVSQNPRHKITKRGQNVTFRCDPISEHNRLYWYRQTLGQGPEFLTYFQNEAQLEKSRLLSDRFSAERPKGSFSTLEIQRTEQGDSAMYLCASSLGTLAASYEQYFGPGTRLTVT.